This T cell receptor beta chain was identified during a study of blood T cell repertoires in COVID-19. CDR1 KGHSH and CDR2 LQKENI come from the germline V gene. The CDR3 sequence is 15 residues long. Trimming pared 3 bases from V and 1 base from J, leaving 13 bases between. Using immunoSEQ multiplex PCR, the repertoire was profiled, and TCRdb retains in-frame clones only, with some absent. In the table there are 95,000 or so clones, 70% to 85% of which are singletons. The source material was peripheral blood. This chain uses TRBV18 with TRBJ2-7; possible D gene TRBD1, 5 bases. This TCR derives from a human donor in a cohort sampled during active COVID-19. Here the CDR3 reads CASSPGSTESYEQYF. The CDR3 coding sequence is TGTGCCAGCTCACCTGGATCGACAGAATCCTACGAGCAGTACTTC.